This T cell receptor beta chain came from a study of T cell responses to AZD1222 COVID-19 vaccine. Study findings and constraints: Unmutated variant regions are reportedly targeted by nearly half of spike-specific TCRs. Clonal diversity may have been underestimated in mostly white British donors.

Points on this clone: Its target is unknown.

The table came from immunoSEQ multiplex PCR; TCRdb's copy has only in-frame clones and leaves some out. The sample shows around 140,000 clones, approximately 85% of them seen only once. CDR3 length: 18 amino acids. The germline V gene has CDR1 SEHNR and CDR2 FQNEAQ (reference sequence). V was cut by 5 bases and J by 0 bases, with 22 bases left in between. This TCR was recovered from an adult who received the MenACWY meningococcal vaccine as a control. The gene calls are TRBV7-9 and TRBJ1-1; D might be TRBD1 (6 bases). The source material was peripheral blood, sampled 28 days after the second dose of the MenACWY control vaccine. The CDR3 protein is CASSHGDKLRQMNTEAFF. The CDR3, as DNA: TGTGCCAGCAGCCATGGGGACAAGTTGAGGCAAATGAACACTGAAGCTTTCTTT.